The 23 T cell receptor beta chains reported below all come from one sample, sequenced in a study of graft-versus-host responses after intestinal transplantation. Their cognate antigens are unknown. Using immunoSEQ multiplex PCR, the repertoire was profiled, and TCRdb retains in-frame clones only, with some absent. The profile shows roughly 36,000 clones, roughly 96% of them singletons. The source was unstimulated CD8+ T cells sorted from spleen or lymph node cells, collected before transplant. Source of these receptors: a human donor who was the organ donor for an intestinal transplant.

In DNA form, the CDR3 reads TGTGCCAGCTGCAGGACAGGGCTACACTACGAGCAGTACTTC. Translated: CASCRTGLHYEQYF. The rearrangement joins TRBV5-5 to TRBJ2-7, with 8 bases that match TRBD1. V lost 7 bases, J lost 3 bases, and 9 bases stayed unmatched. The germline CDR1 and CDR2 sequences are SGHKS and YYEKEE (reference sequence). The CDR3 has 14 amino acids.

This chain joins TRBV5-8 and TRBJ2-1, with 8 bases aligning to TRBD2. CDR3 length equals 15 residues. J gave up 4 bases and V 4 bases, and 7 bases lay outside the gene matches. The germline gives CDR1 SGHTS, CDR2 YDEGEE. CDR3 in amino acids: CASSPAGVRYNEQFF. In DNA form, the CDR3 reads TGTGCCAGCAGCCCAGCGGGGGTTCGTTACAATGAGCAGTTCTTC.

This chain uses TRBV30 with TRBJ2-1; 7 bases are shared with TRBD2. The CDR3 consists of 12 residues. Looked up from germline, CDR1 is GTSNPN and CDR2 is SVGIG (reference sequence). Trimming removed 5 bases from V and 6 bases from J; junction bases left unmatched: 4. CDR3 sequence reads: CAWFGGGNEQFF. In DNA form, the CDR3 reads TGTGCCTGGTTTGGGGGGGGCAATGAGCAGTTCTTC.

The chain links TRBV4-3 to TRBJ2-2; D is ambiguous. Trimming removed 0 bases from V and 2 bases from J, with 7 bases in between. This CDR3 spans 15 amino acids. Germline V CDR1 and CDR2: LGHNA, YSLEER. CDR3 bases: TGCGCCAGCAGCCAAGATTCCGGAAACACCGGGGAGCTGTTTTTT. Encoded protein: CASSQDSGNTGELFF.

The J gene is TRBJ1-1, the V gene TRBV5-6; TRBD1 matches at 7 bases. The V gene end was trimmed by 4 bases and the J gene end by 3 bases; junction bases not matched to a gene: 0. Per the germline V gene, CDR1 is SGHDT and CDR2 is YYEEEE. This CDR3 is 12 amino acids long. The DNA of the CDR3 is TGTGCCAGCAGCACAGGGGACACTGAAGCTTTCTTT. This codes for CASSTGDTEAFF.

The rearrangement uses TRBV5-6 and TRBJ2-1; 8 nucleotides align to TRBD1. V gave up 4 bases and J gave up 7 bases; unmatched junction bases: 4. This CDR3 has 13 residues. Per the germline V gene, CDR1 is SGHDT and CDR2 is YYEEEE. DNA for the CDR3: TGTGCCAGCAGCCTCAGGGACAGGAATGAGCAGTTCTTC. It is translated as CASSLRDRNEQFF.

The chain uses TRBV5-1 and TRBJ1-6, with D unclear. This CDR3 spans 19 amino acids. Trimming removed 0 bases from V and 0 bases from J, with 16 bases in between. Per germline, CDR1 SGHRS and CDR2 YFSETQ. CDR3 DNA sequence: TGCGCCAGCAGCTTGGAGGGCACCCTGGAGAGCTCCTATAATTCACCCCTCCACTTT. This encodes CASSLEGTLESSYNSPLHF.

This clone was seen once. This rearrangement joins TRBV2 to TRBJ2-2; TRBD1 agrees at 9 bases. Looked up from germline, CDR1 is SNHLY and CDR2 is FYNNEI. With V trimmed by 8 bases and J by 5 bases, 6 bases remained unmatched. The CDR3 is 14 residues long. The CDR3 DNA reads TGTGCCAGCGGTGGACAGGGGTCAACCGGGGAGCTGTTTTTT. It translates to CASGGQGSTGELFF.

The chain carries TRBV6-6 and TRBJ2-5; D possibly uses TRBD1 or TRBD2 (6 bases each). The germline V gene has CDR1 MNHNY and CDR2 SVGAGI (reference sequence). This CDR3 contains 15 residues. V was pared by 6 bases and J by 1 base, with 15 bases between. The CDR3 spells CASSHGGGLQETQYF. CDR3 nucleotides: TGTGCCAGCAGCCACGGAGGGGGACTCCAAGAGACCCAGTACTTC.

CDR3 DNA sequence: TGTGCCACCCGAGCAGCGGGGGGCCTGAATGAGCAGTTCTTC. This gives the protein CATRAAGGLNEQFF. This chain connects TRBV15 to TRBJ2-1, with 9 positions matching TRBD2. CDR1 is LNHNV and CDR2 is YYDKDF in the germline V gene (reference sequence). CDR3 length equals 14 residues. The V gene end was trimmed by 8 bases and the J gene end by 7 bases; junction bases not matched to a gene: 9.

This clone was picked up one time. Different DNA sequences within this sample yield the same CDR3. The rearrangement joins TRBV15 to TRBJ1-5, with D uncertain. CDR1 and CDR2 from the germline V gene are LNHNV and YYDKDF (reference sequence). Trimming took 0 bases from V and 1 from J, leaving 4 bases between them. This CDR3 comprises 14 residues. CDR3 coding DNA: TGTGCCACCAGCAGAGAAGGGAGCAATCAGCCCCAGCATTTT. It yields the protein CATSREGSNQPQHF.

The chain links TRBV4-3 to TRBJ1-1, with TRBD1 as a possible D gene (5 bases). V gave up 6 bases and J gave up 4 bases, with 18 bases separating them. The CDR3 covers 15 residues. Per germline, CDR1 LGHNA and CDR2 YSLEER. This CDR3 reads CASSHDPVGVTEAFF. The CDR3 bases are TGCGCCAGCAGTCATGACCCGGTAGGGGTCACTGAAGCTTTCTTT.

This clone occurred once. V is TRBV4-3 and J is TRBJ1-1; possible D gene TRBD1, 6 bases. Germline values: CDR1 LGHNA, CDR2 YSLEER. The CDR3 is 14 amino acids. Trimming shortened V by 5 bases and J by 7 bases, and 17 bases separated the two germline ends. The CDR3 reads CASSVTGGGYEAFF. For the CDR3, the DNA is TGCGCCAGCAGCGTAACTGGTGGGGGCTATGAAGCTTTCTTT.

The chain is built from TRBV4-3 and TRBJ2-5; D may be TRBD1 (5 bases). The CDR3 is 16 residues long. V lost 0 bases, J lost 4 bases, and 15 bases lay in between. Germline V gene lookup returns CDR1 LGHNA and CDR2 YSLEER. CDR3 nucleotide sequence: TGCGCCAGCAGCCAAGATACGGATGGGGCCAGAGAGACCCAGTACTTC. Its translation: CASSQDTDGARETQYF.

This chain links TRBV4-1 with TRBJ2-7, with 7 positions matching TRBD1. Per germline, CDR1 MGHRA and CDR2 YSYEKL. Trimming cost V 4 bases and J 0 bases; bases outside gene matches: 3. This CDR3 is 14 amino acids long. This CDR3 is CASSPGQRSYEQYF. For the CDR3, the DNA is TGCGCCAGCAGCCCGGGACAGCGCTCCTACGAGCAGTACTTC.

This chain uses TRBV9 with TRBJ2-5, with TRBD2 matching over 11 bases. Germline V gene lookup returns CDR1 SGDLS and CDR2 YYNGEE. Trimming at V came to 2 bases and at J to 1 base, leaving 4 bases not matched to a gene. The CDR3 length is 16 residues. CDR3 nucleotide sequence: TGTGCCAGCAGCGTGGCTAGCGGGGGGTCCCAAGAGACCCAGTACTTC. Its protein product is CASSVASGGSQETQYF.

The CDR3 is CASSQERGAVGETQYF. The CDR3 DNA is TGCGCCAGCAGCCAAGAACGGGGGGCCGTAGGGGAGACCCAGTACTTC. The chain employs TRBV4-1 and TRBJ2-5; perhaps TRBD2 as D (7 bases). CDR1 and CDR2 from the germline V gene are MGHRA and YSYEKL. V lost 0 bases and J 5 bases, leaving 16 bases between the germline ends. This CDR3 contains 16 residues.

The table lists this clone with a count of one. V usage is TRBV7-5 and J usage is TRBJ2-3; the D call of TRBD1 is as the table states it, not checked on the DNA. TRBV7-5 is a pseudogene locus. The CDR3 consists of 14 residues. The CDR3 here is CARRHPSQEPTQYF. The CDR3 DNA reads TGTGCCAGAAGGCATCCTTCCCAGGAACCGACGCAGTATTTT.

This clone was detected once. The chain carries TRBV7-2 and TRBJ1-1, with D maybe TRBD1 (5 bases). Germline V lookup: CDR1 SGHTA, CDR2 FQGNSA. CDR3 length equals 15 residues. The V gene lost 5 bases and the J gene lost 5 bases, with 18 bases spanning the gap. The CDR3 DNA reads as TGTGCCAGCAGCCTCACGACGGGCGGGGGTACTGAAGCTTTCTTT. It codes for CASSLTTGGGTEAFF.

This chain uses TRBV9 with TRBJ2-3; TRBD2 agrees at 10 bases. With 3 bases clipped from V and 3 bases from J, the junction kept 7 bases outside the gene matches. Germline CDR1 and CDR2: SGDLS and YYNGEE. The CDR3 has 16 amino acids. The CDR3 coding sequence is TGTGCCAGCAGCGGAGCTAGCGGGGGCCTTACAGATACGCAGTATTTT. It translates to CASSGASGGLTDTQYF.

CDR3: CASSKEGSGGPPNTGELLILFF. As DNA, the CDR3 is TGTGCCAGCAGCAAAGAGGGAAGCGGGGGGCCTCCGAACACCGGGGAGCTGTTAATCTTGTTTTTT. The gene calls are TRBV21-1 and TRBJ2-2; the table's D call TRBD2 went unverified against the DNA. TRBV21-1 counts as a pseudogene. The CDR3 runs to 22 residues.

The chain employs TRBV9 and TRBJ2-2; TRBD2 aligns across 9 bases. This CDR3 has 18 amino acids. CDR1 SGDLS and CDR2 YYNGEE come from the germline V gene. Losses at the gene ends were 4 bases for V and 3 bases for J; bases not matched to a gene: 13. Here the CDR3 reads CASSSPQASGEDTGELFF. The CDR3 coding sequence is TGTGCCAGCAGCTCCCCCCAGGCTAGCGGGGAGGACACCGGGGAGCTGTTTTTT.

The chain uses TRBV27 and TRBJ2-3; the D gene is possibly TRBD1 (5 bases). The V gene's germline CDR1 is MNHEY and CDR2 SMNVEV (reference sequence). V was trimmed by 10 bases and J by 2 bases, leaving 19 bases between them. The CDR3 totals 15 residues. CDR3 sequence: CATRFQGSYTDTQYF. The CDR3 DNA reads TGTGCCACCCGATTTCAGGGATCTTACACAGATACGCAGTATTTT.